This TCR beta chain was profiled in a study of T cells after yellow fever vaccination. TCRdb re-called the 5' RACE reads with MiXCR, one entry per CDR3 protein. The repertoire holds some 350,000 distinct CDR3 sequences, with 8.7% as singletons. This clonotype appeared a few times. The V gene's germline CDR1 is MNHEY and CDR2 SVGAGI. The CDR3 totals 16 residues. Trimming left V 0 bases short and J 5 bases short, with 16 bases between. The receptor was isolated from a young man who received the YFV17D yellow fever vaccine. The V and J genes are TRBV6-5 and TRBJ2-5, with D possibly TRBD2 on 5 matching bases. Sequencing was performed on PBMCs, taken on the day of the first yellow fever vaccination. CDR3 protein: CASSYSIEDSGETQYF. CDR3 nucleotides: TGTGCCAGCAGTTACTCGATCGAGGACTCGGGGGAGACCCAGTACTTC.